The 29 T cell receptor beta chains listed next were all sequenced from one sample in a study of human T cells and chemical hapten exposure. One entry per CDR3 protein results from TCRdb running MiXCR on the RACE reads. This sample has some 79,000 distinct CDR3 sequences, with about 10% found just once. Time point of the sample: patch test 3, about 24 weeks after DPC sensitization. As for treatment: therapeutic diphenylcyclopropenone sensitization with weekly scalp DPC. Sequenced here: whole blood, sampled in connection with sensitization to the hapten diphenylcyclopropenone (DPC). These receptors all come from a woman between 45 and 65 years old with alopecia areata. Some clones in this sample may be carry-over from other donors' samples.

The chain employs TRBV28 and TRBJ2-1, with 8 bases identical to TRBD2. Germline trimming cut 4 bases from V and 2 bases from J; bases unmatched to any gene: 7. The CDR3 totals 16 residues. CDR1 and CDR2 from the germline V gene are MDHEN and SYDVKM. DNA of the CDR3: TGTGCCAGCAGTTCCGGGACTAGTACGCCCTACAATGAGCAGTTCTTC. Protein: CASSSGTSTPYNEQFF.

The V and J genes are TRBV15 and TRBJ1-2; D possibly corresponds to TRBD1 (6 bases). The CDR3 has 16 amino acids. V was trimmed by 2 bases and J by 3 bases, leaving 16 bases between them. CDR1 and CDR2 from the germline V gene are LNHNV and YYDKDF (reference sequence). The CDR3 sequence is CATSRPAGGQHYGYTF. The CDR3 DNA reads TGTGCCACCAGCAGACCGGCGGGAGGACAGCACTATGGCTACACCTTC.

This clonotype appeared a few times. The chain combines TRBV5-4 with TRBJ2-7; 7 bases fit TRBD1. The CDR3 is 13 residues long. Losses at the gene ends were 3 bases for V and 5 bases for J; bases not matched to a gene: 5. In germline, CDR1 is SGHNT, CDR2 YYREEE (reference sequence). The CDR3 here is CASSSTGADEQYF. DNA for the CDR3: TGTGCCAGCAGCTCTACAGGGGCCGACGAGCAGTACTTC.

There are many counts of this clonotype. This chain connects TRBV12-3 or TRBV12-4 to TRBJ2-3; tentative D call: TRBD2 (7 bases). The CDR3 totals 16 residues. Trimming shortened V by 5 bases and J by 4 bases, and 19 bases separated the two germline ends. CDR3 protein: CASSPRTRGSADTQYF. The CDR3 DNA follows: TGTGCCAGCAGTCCCCGGACTAGGGGGAGTGCAGATACGCAGTATTTT.

This clonotype was seen ten or more times. The rearrangement links TRBV27 to TRBJ1-2; D is possibly TRBD1 (6 bases). Looked up from germline, CDR1 is MNHEY and CDR2 is SMNVEV (reference sequence). The CDR3 has 15 residues. Trimming took 9 bases from V and 2 from J, leaving 19 bases between them. The CDR3 DNA is TGTGCCAGTGGGCCGTTACAGGGTAGGAACTATGGCTACACCTTC. This encodes CASGPLQGRNYGYTF.

The chain is built from TRBV7-8 and TRBJ2-1; possibly TRBD1 for D (6 bases). With 1 base removed from V and 12 bases from J, the gap between germline ends came to 19 bases. Looked up from germline, CDR1 is SGHVS and CDR2 is FQNEAQ. There are 15 residues in the CDR3. The DNA for the CDR3 is TGTGCCAGCAGCTTAGTAGGGGGACACGGCGATAGGCAGTTCTTC. Amino acid sequence: CASSLVGGHGDRQFF. Filled out from reference TRBV7-8 and TRBJ2-1, the complete variable domain reads GAGVSQSPRYKVAKRGQDVALRCDPISGHVSLFWYQQALGQGPEFLTYFQNEAQLDKSGLPSDRFFAERPEGSVSTLKIQRTQQEDSAVYLCASSLVGGHGDRQFFGPGTRLTVL.

The V and J genes are TRBV20-1 and TRBJ2-3; 8 bases match TRBD2. Germline V gene sequence: CDR1 DFQATT, CDR2 SNEGSKA (reference sequence). The CDR3 has 14 residues. V shed 4 bases and J 2 bases; nucleotides not matched to a gene: 5. The CDR3 spells CSATSGLYTDTQYF. The CDR3 bases are TGCAGTGCTACTAGCGGGTTATACACAGATACGCAGTATTTT.

This clonotype was seen repeatedly, ten times or more. The genes are TRBV14 and TRBJ2-7; D perhaps matches TRBD1 (5 bases). The CDR3 has 14 amino acids. With 0 bases removed from V and 7 bases from J, the gap between germline ends came to 13 bases. CDR1 and CDR2 (germline): SGHDN, FVKESK. CDR3 region: CASSQDLRVKEQYF. CDR3 in DNA: TGTGCCAGCAGCCAAGATCTCAGGGTGAAAGAGCAGTACTTC.

Only a few counts were recorded for this clonotype. V usage is TRBV28 and J usage is TRBJ2-5; TRBD2 aligns across 8 bases. Germline assignment: CDR1 MDHEN and CDR2 SYDVKM. With V trimmed by 6 bases and J by 5 bases, 5 bases remained unmatched. The CDR3 runs to 13 residues. The CDR3 DNA follows: TGTGCCAGCAGCCCGCGGGGGGTGGAGACCCAGTACTTC. As protein: CASSPRGVETQYF. The full variable domain, in which reference TRBV28 and TRBJ2-5 provide the parts outside the CDR3, is DVKVTQSSRYLVKRTGEKVFLECVQDMDHENMFWYRQDPGLGLRLIYFSYDVKMKEKGDIPEGYSVSREKKERFSLILESASTNQTSMYLCASSPRGVETQYFGPGTRLLVL.

The chain couples TRBV20-1 to TRBJ2-7; D call uncertain. The CDR3 contains 14 residues. Germline V gives CDR1 DFQATT, CDR2 SNEGSKA (reference sequence). Trimming took 1 base from V and 1 from J, leaving 11 bases between them. This CDR3 is CSARGAGRSYEQYF. CDR3 bases: TGCAGTGCTAGAGGGGCAGGCCGGTCCTACGAGCAGTACTTC.

This chain links TRBV3-1 with TRBJ1-5; D remains unclear. Germline assignment: CDR1 LGHDT and CDR2 YNNKEL (reference sequence). CDR3 length: 14 residues. Trimming removed 4 bases from V and 7 bases from J, with 14 bases in between. CDR3 sequence reads: CASSRGPRGQPQHF. The CDR3 bases are TGTGCCAGCAGCCGAGGCCCCAGAGGACAGCCCCAGCATTTT.

This clonotype was recorded many times. The chain links TRBV23-1 to TRBJ2-1; D is tentatively TRBD1 or TRBD2 (5 bases each). TRBV23-1 is given ORF status, its function remaining uncertain. This CDR3 is 14 amino acids long. The CDR3 here is CAPLGWQGVSEQFF. DNA of the CDR3: TGCGCACCCCTCGGGTGGCAGGGAGTCAGTGAGCAGTTCTTC.

This clonotype has at least ten counts. The chain recombines TRBV5-1 with TRBJ2-7; D unclear. V lost 3 bases to trimming and J lost 6 bases, with 13 bases between them. From germline, CDR1 is SGHRS and CDR2 YFSETQ. The CDR3 loop spans 13 amino acids. The CDR3 sequence is CASSSHVGVEQYF. CDR3 bases: TGCGCCAGCAGCTCCCACGTAGGTGTCGAGCAGTACTTC.

There are a few counts of this clonotype. This sequence joins TRBV6-2 or TRBV6-3 and TRBJ2-3, with unresolved D. The CDR3 runs to 13 residues. Germline V gene lookup returns CDR1 MNHEY and CDR2 SVGEGT. V was clipped by 2 bases and J by 6 bases, with 9 bases between them. CDR3 nucleotides: TGTGCCAGCAGTTACCACGTCGGGGATACGCAGTATTTT. It specifies CASSYHVGDTQYF.

This clonotype showed up many times. The rearrangement uses TRBV3-1 and TRBJ2-7, with TRBD2 identical over 7 bases. V was pared by 1 base and J by 4 bases, with 7 bases of the junction left unmatched. Germline CDR1 is LGHDT and CDR2 is YNNKEL (reference sequence). This CDR3 comprises 15 residues. The CDR3 protein is CASSQGAGDGYEQYF. The CDR3 nucleotides are TGTGCCAGCAGCCAAGGCGCGGGGGACGGGTACGAGCAGTACTTC.

This clonotype was counted at least ten times. The chain couples TRBV5-4 to TRBJ2-7; the D is unclear. The CDR3 runs to 15 residues. Germline V CDR1 and CDR2: SGHNT, YYREEE (reference sequence). V was clipped by 0 bases and J by 2 bases, with 12 bases between them. The CDR3 DNA sequence: TGTGCCAGCAGCTTGGGCGGCGGAGAAACCTACGAGCAGTACTTC. As protein: CASSLGGGETYEQYF. Combining the CDR3 with reference TRBV5-4 and TRBJ2-7 gives the whole variable domain ETGVTQSPTHLIKTRGQQVTLRCSSQSGHNTVSWYQQALGQGPQFIFQYYREEENGRGNFPPRFSGLQFPNYSSELNVNALELDDSALYLCASSLGGGETYEQYFGPGTRLTVT.

With regard to this clonotype: Germline is not matched at one junction end, which may reflect a read error. The chain has TRBV20-1 and TRBJ2-3; TRBD2 matches at 8 bases. The CDR3 is 14 amino acids. Germline CDR1 is DFQATT and CDR2 is SNEGSKA (reference sequence). The CDR3 sequence: CSAASGSKTDTRYF. The DNA of the CDR3 is TGCAGTGCCGCGAGCGGGAGTAAAACAGATACGCGGTATTTT.

In this sample, this clonotype turned up many times. The CDR3, as DNA: TGTGCCAGCAGTTCAGGTCAGGGGTCAATGGAGACCCAGTACTTC. Residues: CASSSGQGSMETQYF. The chain has TRBV12-3 or TRBV12-4 and TRBJ2-5, with D possibly being TRBD1 (6 bases). V shed 4 bases and J shed 5 bases, with 17 bases lying between them. The CDR3 covers 15 residues.

A few counts support this clonotype. CDR3 region: CASSSPGGRTEAFF. As DNA, the CDR3 is TGTGCCAGCAGTTCCCCTGGGGGCAGGACTGAAGCTTTCTTT. J is TRBJ1-1 and V is TRBV6-6; D perhaps matches TRBD1 (6 bases). In germline, CDR1 is MNHNY, CDR2 SVGAGI (reference sequence). Trimming removed 4 bases from V and 5 bases from J, with 14 bases in between. The CDR3 contains 14 residues.

This clonotype was detected many times. The CDR3 DNA sequence: TGTGCCAGCAGCCAGTTTGATCCCCTAGCGCGGTCCTACAATGAGCAGTTCTTC. Translation gives CASSQFDPLARSYNEQFF. The V and J genes are TRBV3-1 and TRBJ2-1; maybe TRBD2 (6 bases). Trimming left V 3 bases short and J 1 base short, with 19 bases between. The CDR3 length is 18 residues. The germline CDR1 and CDR2 sequences are LGHDT and YNNKEL (reference sequence).

This clonotype turned up a few times. This sequence joins TRBV5-4 and TRBJ1-1; 9 bases line up with TRBD1. V lost 4 bases and J lost 6; bases outside the gene matches: 4. The CDR3 is made up of 13 amino acids. Germline V gives CDR1 SGHNT, CDR2 YYREEE (reference sequence). CDR3 sequence (DNA): TGTGCCAGCAGCCCTGACAGGGGGGCTGAAGCTTTCTTT. This gives the protein CASSPDRGAEAFF.

The CDR3 here is CASSERPAGASGELFF. CDR3 sequence (DNA): TGTGCCAGCAGTGAACGGCCAGCGGGGGCCAGCGGGGAGCTGTTTTTT. The chain employs TRBV6-1 and TRBJ2-2, with 8 bases that match TRBD2. Germline V CDR1 and CDR2: MNHNS, SASEGT. This CDR3 region has 16 residues. Losses at the gene ends were 2 bases for V and 7 bases for J; bases not matched to a gene: 9.

The chain uses TRBV12-3 or TRBV12-4 and TRBJ1-3; D might be TRBD1 (5 bases). This CDR3 spans 15 amino acids. V gave up 6 bases and J gave up 1 base, with 13 bases separating them. The CDR3 DNA sequence: TGTGCCAGCAGCCCCTTCCGGGGGTCTGGAAACACCATATATTTT. Translation: CASSPFRGSGNTIYF.

To note about this clonotype: One end of the junction is discordant with germline, which a read error may explain. The chain is built from TRBV6-1 and TRBJ1-2, with D unresolved. The germline gives CDR1 MNHNS, CDR2 SASEGT. The CDR3 is 12 amino acids. The CDR3 nucleotides are TGTGCCAGCAGTCAAGCCTCCTATGGCTACACCTTC. Amino acids: CASSQASYGYTF.

The sample holds a few counts of this clonotype. The chain recombines TRBV19 with TRBJ2-1; tentative D call: TRBD2 (5 bases). The germline CDR1 and CDR2 sequences are LNHDA and SQIVND (reference sequence). CDR3 length equals 13 residues. V shed 1 base and J shed 10 bases, with 11 bases lying between them. For the CDR3, the DNA is TGTGCCAGTAGTATAGGAGGGCAGGCCGAGCAGTTCTTC. Encoded protein: CASSIGGQAEQFF.

This clonotype has just a few counts. V is TRBV5-1 and J is TRBJ2-3, with 7 positions matching TRBD2. Germline loops: CDR1 SGHRS, CDR2 YFSETQ. This CDR3 contains 15 residues. V gave up 1 base and J gave up 0 bases; unmatched junction bases: 2. The DNA of the CDR3 is TGCGCCAGCAGCTTGCGAGCGGGAAGCACAGATACGCAGTATTTT. Translated, it gives CASSLRAGSTDTQYF. The full variable domain, in which reference TRBV5-1 and TRBJ2-3 provide the parts outside the CDR3, is KAGVTQTPRYLIKTRGQQVTLSCSPISGHRSVSWYQQTPGQGLQFLFEYFSETQRNKGNFPGRFSGRQFSNSRSEMNVSTLELGDSALYLCASSLRAGSTDTQYFGPGTRLTVL.

This clonotype was counted between two and nine times. The chain couples TRBV6-1 to TRBJ2-7, with 7 bases that match TRBD1. V shed 4 bases, J shed 9 bases, and the junction held 9 bases outside the gene matches. The length of the CDR3 is 13 residues. CDR1 and CDR2 from the germline V gene are MNHNS and SASEGT. DNA for the CDR3: TGTGCCAGCAGTGCAGGGACAGTCGGTCGGCAGTACTTC. Its translation: CASSAGTVGRQYF.

This clonotype occurred many times. This chain links TRBV19 with TRBJ1-2; 7 positions agree with TRBD1. Looked up from germline, CDR1 is LNHDA and CDR2 is SQIVND (reference sequence). This CDR3 contains 16 residues. V gave up 1 base and J gave up 5 bases; unmatched junction bases: 10. The CDR3 here is CASSIGLQGRDYGYTF. The CDR3 DNA sequence: TGTGCCAGTAGTATAGGTCTACAGGGGAGGGATTATGGCTACACCTTC.

Ten or more counts support this clonotype. The CDR3 region is CASSRRGLAGGDIQYF. The DNA of the CDR3 is TGTGCCAGCAGCAGGAGGGGACTAGCGGGAGGGGACATTCAGTACTTC. The chain couples TRBV7-8 to TRBJ2-4; 16 nucleotides match TRBD2. The length of the CDR3 is 16 residues. Germline CDR1 SGHVS, CDR2 FQNEAQ. The V and J ends lost 5 bases and 8 bases, in that order; junction bases with no gene match: 6.